Each of the 5 T cell receptor beta chains below was sequenced from the same sample in a study of OX40 agonist ivuxolimab in advanced cancers. Method: immunoSEQ multiplex PCR; TCRdb's copy keeps in-frame clones and lacks some. The table records 75,000 to 90,000 clones, about 88% of them present only once. The sequenced sample was CD4+ or CD8+ T cells sorted from blood, obtained in a trial of the OX40 agonist ivuxolimab. The receptors were sampled from an adult with an advanced solid tumor such as melanoma, head and neck, liver or kidney cancer.

This clone was observed a single time. This chain connects TRBV7-2 to TRBJ2-2, with D possibly called TRBD1 or TRBD2 (5 bases each). Germline V CDR1 and CDR2: SGHTA, FQGNSA. V lost 2 bases to trimming and J lost 7 bases, with 11 bases between them. The length of the CDR3 is 14 residues. The CDR3 is CASSLMGRGGELFF. The CDR3 DNA is TGTGCCAGCAGCTTAATGGGACGGGGCGGGGAGCTGTTTTTT.

The chain uses TRBV7-6 and TRBJ2-5; 7 bases are a match to TRBD2. V trimming: 5 bases; J trimming: 3 bases; junction bases outside the gene matches: 15. The CDR3 sequence is 17 residues long. In germline, CDR1 is SGHVS, CDR2 FNYEAQ. The CDR3 reads CASSPEEGRAGEETQYF. As DNA, the CDR3 is TGTGCCAGCAGCCCAGAAGAGGGGAGGGCGGGGGAAGAGACCCAGTACTTC.

The rearrangement links TRBV7-9 to TRBJ2-1; the match to TRBD1 covers 7 bases. Germline V gene sequence: CDR1 SEHNR, CDR2 FQNEAQ (reference sequence). V was clipped by 0 bases and J by 5 bases; unmatched bases: 1. The CDR3 covers 14 residues. The CDR3 sequence: CASSLADRDNEQFF. The CDR3 DNA reads TGTGCCAGCAGCTTAGCTGACAGGGACAATGAGCAGTTCTTC.

The gene calls are TRBV30 and TRBJ2-6, with D uncertain. V shed 4 bases and J shed 1 base, with 8 bases lying between them. Germline V gene data show CDR1 as GTSNPN and CDR2 as SVGIG (reference sequence). The CDR3 is made up of 14 amino acids. The CDR3 DNA follows: TGTGCCTGGAACGCAGCTTCTGGGGCCAACGTCCTGACTTTC. This codes for CAWNAASGANVLTF.

In its sample, this clone was seen once. The genes are TRBV14 and TRBJ1-2; a weak D match, TRBD1 (6 bases). CDR1 is SGHDN and CDR2 is FVKESK in the germline V gene. V was trimmed by 6 bases and J by 4 bases, leaving 18 bases between them. The CDR3 sequence is 15 residues long. The CDR3 coding sequence is TGTGCCAGCAGTCGCCAATCAGGACAGAGCTATGGCTACACCTTC. This sequence encodes CASSRQSGQSYGYTF. The full variable domain, with the rest looked up from reference TRBV14 and TRBJ1-2, is EAGVTQFPSHSVIEKGQTVTLRCDPISGHDNLYWYRRVMGKEIKFLLHFVKESKQDESGMPNNRFLAERTGGTYSTLKVQPAELEDSGVYFCASSRQSGQSYGYTFGSGTRLTVV.